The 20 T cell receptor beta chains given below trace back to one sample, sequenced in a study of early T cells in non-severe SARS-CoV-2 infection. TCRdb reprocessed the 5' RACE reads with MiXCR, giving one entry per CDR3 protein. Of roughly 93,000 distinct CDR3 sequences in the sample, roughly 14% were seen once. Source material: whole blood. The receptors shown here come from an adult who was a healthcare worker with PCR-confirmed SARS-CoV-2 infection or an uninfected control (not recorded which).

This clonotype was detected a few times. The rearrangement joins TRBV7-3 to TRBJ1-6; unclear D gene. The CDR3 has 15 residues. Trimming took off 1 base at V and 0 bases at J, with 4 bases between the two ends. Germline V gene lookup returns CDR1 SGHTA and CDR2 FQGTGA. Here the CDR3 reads CASSLRSSYNSPLHF. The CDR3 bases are TGTGCCAGCAGCTTAAGGAGCTCCTATAATTCACCCCTCCACTTT.

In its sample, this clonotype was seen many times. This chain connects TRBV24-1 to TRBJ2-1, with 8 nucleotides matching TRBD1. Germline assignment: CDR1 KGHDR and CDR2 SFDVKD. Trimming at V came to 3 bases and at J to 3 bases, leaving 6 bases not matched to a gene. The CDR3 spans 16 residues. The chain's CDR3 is CATSDAADRVYNEQFF. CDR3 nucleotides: TGTGCCACCAGTGATGCTGCGGACAGGGTCTACAATGAGCAGTTCTTC.

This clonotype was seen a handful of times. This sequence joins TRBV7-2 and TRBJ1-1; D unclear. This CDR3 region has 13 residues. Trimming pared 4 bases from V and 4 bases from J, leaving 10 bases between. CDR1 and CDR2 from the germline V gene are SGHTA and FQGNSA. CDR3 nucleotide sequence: TGTGCCAGCAGCTATCAATGGGGCACTGAAGCTTTCTTT. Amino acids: CASSYQWGTEAFF.

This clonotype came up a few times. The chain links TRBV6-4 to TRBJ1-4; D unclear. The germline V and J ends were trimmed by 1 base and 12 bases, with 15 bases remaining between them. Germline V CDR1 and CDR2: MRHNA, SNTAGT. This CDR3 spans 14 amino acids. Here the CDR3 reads CASSDFTSRKELFF. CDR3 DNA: TGTGCCAGCAGTGACTTCACCAGTCGGAAGGAACTGTTTTTT.

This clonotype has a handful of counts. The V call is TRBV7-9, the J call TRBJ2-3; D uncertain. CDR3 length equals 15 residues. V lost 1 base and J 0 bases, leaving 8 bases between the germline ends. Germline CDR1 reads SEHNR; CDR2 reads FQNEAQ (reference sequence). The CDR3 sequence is CASSLVQRSTDTQYF. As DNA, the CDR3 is TGTGCCAGCAGCTTAGTGCAGAGGAGCACAGATACGCAGTATTTT.

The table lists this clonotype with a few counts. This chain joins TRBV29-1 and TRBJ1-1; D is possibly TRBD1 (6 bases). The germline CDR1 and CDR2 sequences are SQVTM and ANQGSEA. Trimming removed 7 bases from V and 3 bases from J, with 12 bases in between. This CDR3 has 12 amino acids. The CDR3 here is CSAVGADTEAFF. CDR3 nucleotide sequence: TGCAGCGCCGTGGGGGCGGACACTGAAGCTTTCTTT.

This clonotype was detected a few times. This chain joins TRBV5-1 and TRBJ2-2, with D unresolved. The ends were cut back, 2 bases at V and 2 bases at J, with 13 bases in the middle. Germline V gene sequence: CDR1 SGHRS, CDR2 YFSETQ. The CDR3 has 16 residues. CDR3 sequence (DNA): TGCGCCAGCAGCTTTAGGCAGAACTTTAACACCGGGGAGCTGTTTTTT. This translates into CASSFRQNFNTGELFF. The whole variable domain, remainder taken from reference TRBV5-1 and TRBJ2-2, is KAGVTQTPRYLIKTRGQQVTLSCSPISGHRSVSWYQQTPGQGLQFLFEYFSETQRNKGNFPGRFSGRQFSNSRSEMNVSTLELGDSALYLCASSFRQNFNTGELFFGEGSRLTVL.

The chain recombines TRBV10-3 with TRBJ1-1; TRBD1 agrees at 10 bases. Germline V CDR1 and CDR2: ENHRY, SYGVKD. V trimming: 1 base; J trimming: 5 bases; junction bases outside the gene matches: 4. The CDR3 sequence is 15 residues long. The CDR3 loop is CAISEYPGQGTEAFF. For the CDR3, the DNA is TGTGCCATCAGTGAGTACCCGGGACAGGGGACTGAAGCTTTCTTT.

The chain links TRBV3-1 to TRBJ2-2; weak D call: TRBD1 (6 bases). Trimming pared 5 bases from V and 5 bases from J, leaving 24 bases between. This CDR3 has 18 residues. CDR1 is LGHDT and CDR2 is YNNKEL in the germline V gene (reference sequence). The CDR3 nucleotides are TGTGCCAGCAGCAAACCCCCTTGGGGTCAGGGGAGAACCGGGGAGCTGTTTTTT. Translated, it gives CASSKPPWGQGRTGELFF.

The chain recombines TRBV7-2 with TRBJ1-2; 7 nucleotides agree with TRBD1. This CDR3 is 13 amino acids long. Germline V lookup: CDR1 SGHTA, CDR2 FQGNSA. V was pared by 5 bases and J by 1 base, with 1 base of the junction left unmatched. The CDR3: CASSGQDNYGYTF. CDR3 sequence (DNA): TGTGCCAGCAGCGGACAGGATAACTATGGCTACACCTTC.

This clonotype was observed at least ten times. The CDR3 region has the DNA TGCGCCAGCAGCCTCCCCTCGCTGGGACAGCGTAATGAAAAACTGTTTTTT. Translation: CASSLPSLGQRNEKLFF. V is TRBV4-1 and J is TRBJ1-4; TRBD1 matches at 7 bases. CDR1 is MGHRA and CDR2 is YSYEKL in the germline V gene. V shed 4 bases, J shed 4 bases, and the junction held 12 bases outside the gene matches. This CDR3 contains 17 residues.

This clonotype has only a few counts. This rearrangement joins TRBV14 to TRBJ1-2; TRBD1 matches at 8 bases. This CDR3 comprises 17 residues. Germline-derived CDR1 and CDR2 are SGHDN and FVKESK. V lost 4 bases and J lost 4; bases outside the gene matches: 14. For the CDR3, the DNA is TGTGCCAGCAGCCCGTACCTACGTAGGACAGGGACCTATGGCTACACCTTC. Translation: CASSPYLRRTGTYGYTF.

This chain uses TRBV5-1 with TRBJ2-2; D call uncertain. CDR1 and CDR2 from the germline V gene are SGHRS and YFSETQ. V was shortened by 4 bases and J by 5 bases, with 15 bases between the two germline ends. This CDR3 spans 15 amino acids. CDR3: CASSPNLPLTGELFF. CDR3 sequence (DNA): TGCGCCAGCAGCCCGAACCTGCCCCTGACCGGGGAGCTGTTTTTT.

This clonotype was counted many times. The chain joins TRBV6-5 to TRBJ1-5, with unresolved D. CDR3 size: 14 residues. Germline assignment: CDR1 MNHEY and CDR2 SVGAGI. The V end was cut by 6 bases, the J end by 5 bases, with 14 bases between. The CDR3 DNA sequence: TGTGCCAGCAGGTCCCTTTCGAGGGATCAGCCCCAGCATTTT. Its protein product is CASRSLSRDQPQHF.

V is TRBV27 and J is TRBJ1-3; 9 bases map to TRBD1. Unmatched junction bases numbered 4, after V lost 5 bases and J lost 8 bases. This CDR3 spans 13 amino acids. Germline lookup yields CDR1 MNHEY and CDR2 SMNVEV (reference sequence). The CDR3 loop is CASSIGQGHTIYF. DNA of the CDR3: TGTGCCAGCAGTATCGGACAGGGGCACACCATATATTTT.

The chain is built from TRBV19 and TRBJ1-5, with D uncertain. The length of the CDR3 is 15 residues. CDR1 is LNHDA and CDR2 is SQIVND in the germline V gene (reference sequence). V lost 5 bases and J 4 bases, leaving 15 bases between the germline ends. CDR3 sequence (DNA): TGTGCCAGTAGTGCTTCTACAGTGGAAAATCAGCCCCAGCATTTT. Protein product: CASSASTVENQPQHF.

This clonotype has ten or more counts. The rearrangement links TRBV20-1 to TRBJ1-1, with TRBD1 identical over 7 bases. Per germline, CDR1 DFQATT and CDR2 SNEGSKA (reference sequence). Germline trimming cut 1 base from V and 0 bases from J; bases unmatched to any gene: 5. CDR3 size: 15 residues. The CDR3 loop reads CSARARQGMNTEAFF. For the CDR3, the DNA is TGCAGTGCTAGAGCTAGACAGGGCATGAACACTGAAGCTTTCTTT.

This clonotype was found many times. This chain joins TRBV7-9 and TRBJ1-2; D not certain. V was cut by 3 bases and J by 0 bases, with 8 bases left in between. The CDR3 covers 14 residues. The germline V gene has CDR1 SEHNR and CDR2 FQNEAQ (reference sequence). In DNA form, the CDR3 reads TGTGCCAGCAGCTTCTCGATGACTAACTATGGCTACACCTTC. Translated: CASSFSMTNYGYTF.

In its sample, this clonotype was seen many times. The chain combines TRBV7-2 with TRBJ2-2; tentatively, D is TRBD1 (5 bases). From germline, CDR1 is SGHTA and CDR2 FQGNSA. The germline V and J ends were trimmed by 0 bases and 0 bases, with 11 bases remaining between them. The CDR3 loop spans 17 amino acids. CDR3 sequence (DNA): TGTGCCAGCAGCTTAGCTTCGACAGCTCCGAACACCGGGGAGCTGTTTTTT. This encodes CASSLASTAPNTGELFF. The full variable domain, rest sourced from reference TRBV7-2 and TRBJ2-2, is GAGVSQSPSNKVTEKGKDVELRCDPISGHTALYWYRQSLGQGLEFLIYFQGNSAPDKSGLPSDRFSAERTGGSVSTLTIQRTQQEDSAVYLCASSLASTAPNTGELFFGEGSRLTVL.

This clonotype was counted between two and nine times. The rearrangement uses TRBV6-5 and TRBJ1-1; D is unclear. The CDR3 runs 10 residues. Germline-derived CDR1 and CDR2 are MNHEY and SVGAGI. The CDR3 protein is CASGGIEAFF. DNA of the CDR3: TGTGCGTCAGGAGGGATTGAAGCTTTCTTT.